This T cell receptor (beta chain) was identified in a study of glioma-infiltrating T cells after dendritic cell vaccination. About the study: Autologous tumor lysate was loaded overnight onto monocyte-derived dendritic cells grown approximately 7 days with IL-4 and GM-CSF. Study results and caveats: Estimated pretreatment TIL content predicted outcome after dendritic cell vaccination. The cohort had few patients with full blood and tumor sets.

The PCR used 60 V beta and 13 J beta primers. Assay: immunoSEQ multiplex PCR; the TCRdb copy retains only in-frame clones and omits some. The sample has tens of thousands of clones, roughly 85% seen once; the top ten hold 8.5%. Turning to this clone: The antigen remains unidentified.

Time point reported: after dendritic cell vaccination, including at tumor progression/relapse. This specimen consisted of blood, obtained after dendritic cell vaccination. This clonotype was obtained from a human donor with glioblastoma.

The CDR3 coding sequence is TGTGCCAGTAGTATAAGTCGGGGCAATCAGCCCCAGCATTTT. This gives the protein CASSISRGNQPQHF. V and J are TRBV19 and TRBJ1-5, with unresolved D. Germline CDR1 is LNHDA and CDR2 is SQIVND (reference sequence). The CDR3 length is 14 residues. Trimming removed 2 bases at V and 2 bases at J, with 7 bases between.